This T cell receptor beta chain was sequenced during a study of blood T cell repertoires in COVID-19. Generated by immunoSEQ multiplex PCR, the TCRdb table keeps only in-frame clones and is missing some. The sample comprises 180,000 or so clones, less than 90% of which are singletons, and over 9.5% rests with the top ten. V lost 0 bases and J 1 base, leaving 15 bases between the germline ends. Per germline, CDR1 SQVTM and CDR2 ANQGSEA. The CDR3 contains 16 residues. The chain carries TRBV29-1 and TRBJ1-1, with a weak D call TRBD1 (5 bases). The sequence derives from an older woman with COVID-19, enrolled during active disease. Sequenced: peripheral blood. The chain's CDR3 is CSVEDLYRTPNTEAFF. CDR3 DNA sequence: TGCAGCGTTGAAGATCTTTATAGGACACCGAACACTGAAGCTTTCTTT.